This T cell receptor beta chain is from a study of blood T cell repertoires in COVID-19. Sequencing used immunoSEQ multiplex PCR; TCRdb keeps in-frame clones, though not all of them. The sample lists about 290,000 clones, roughly 89% occurring once. Trimming cost V 2 bases and J 8 bases; bases outside gene matches: 8. Germline values: CDR1 MNHEY, CDR2 SMNVEV (reference sequence). The CDR3 is made up of 15 amino acids. The chain recombines TRBV27 with TRBJ1-2, with TRBD1 matching 10 bases. This receptor was taken from a man aged 40-55 years with acute or convalescent COVID-19. Sequencing was performed on peripheral blood. CDR3 sequence reads: CASSLAGQGTSGYTF. CDR3 DNA: TGTGCCAGCAGTTTAGCGGGACAGGGGACGTCGGGCTACACCTTC.